The 19 T cell receptor beta chains below all came from one sample that was sequenced in a study of a mutant IDH1 vaccine in newly diagnosed glioma. Time point noted: baseline, week 1 (first vaccination visit). As for treatment: pre-vaccination baseline after standard-of-care therapy. Assay used: immunoSEQ multiplex PCR; TCRdb lists only in-frame clones, some missing. In the table there are more than 80,000 clones, 80% to 90% of which are singletons. The sample here was PBMCs, taken from a glioma patient treated with radiotherapy, temozolomide or both. These TCRs come from a woman between 45 and 65 years old with glioma.

The genes are TRBV7-6 and TRBJ1-1; D gene unclear. This CDR3 has 14 residues. Germline V gene lookup returns CDR1 SGHVS and CDR2 FNYEAQ. V was trimmed by 0 bases and J by 0 bases, leaving 5 bases between them. The CDR3 bases are TGTGCCAGCAGCTTAGCGTCGATGAACACTGAAGCTTTCTTT. This gives the protein CASSLASMNTEAFF. Combining the CDR3 with reference TRBV7-6 and TRBJ1-1 gives the whole variable domain GAGVSQSPRYKVTKRGQDVALRCDPISGHVSLYWYRQALGQGPEFLTYFNYEAQQDKSGLPNDRFSAERPEGSISTLTIQRTEQRDSAMYRCASSLASMNTEAFFGQGTRLTVV.

The chain couples TRBV21-1 to TRBJ2-5; the DNA was not used to check the table's D call, TRBD1. TRBV21-1 is shown as a pseudogene. The CDR3 is made up of 16 amino acids. The CDR3 protein is CASSKEARQGNGTQYF. CDR3 DNA sequence: TGTGCCAGCAGCAAAGAAGCACGACAGGGGAATGGGACCCAGTACTTC.

V usage is TRBV5-1 and J usage is TRBJ2-7, with 10 bases matching TRBD2. The V gene's germline CDR1 is SGHRS and CDR2 YFSETQ. J gave up 2 bases and V 0 bases, and 11 bases lay outside the gene matches. This CDR3 is built from 18 residues. The chain's CDR3 is CASSLETTGLASAYEQYF. The CDR3 coding sequence is TGCGCCAGCAGCTTGGAAACTACGGGACTAGCGTCTGCCTACGAGCAGTACTTC.

This sequence joins TRBV27 and TRBJ1-2; D remains unclear. The CDR3 is 11 residues long. V dropped 3 bases and J dropped 8 bases, with 7 bases sitting between them. Germline CDR1 reads MNHEY; CDR2 reads SMNVEV (reference sequence). Here the CDR3 reads CASSFYRGYTF. CDR3 bases: TGTGCCAGCAGTTTCTACAGAGGCTACACCTTC.

The chain combines TRBV5-1 with TRBJ1-3, with D maybe TRBD1 (5 bases). This CDR3 is built from 15 residues. The V gene lost 2 bases and the J gene lost 0 bases, with 9 bases spanning the gap. Per the germline V gene, CDR1 is SGHRS and CDR2 is YFSETQ. CDR3 loop: CASSFTGTSGNTIYF. The CDR3 DNA reads as TGCGCCAGCAGCTTCACGGGGACCTCTGGAAACACCATATATTTT.

CDR3 DNA sequence: TGCAGCGTCGGCAGCCGGAGTAAGAACACCGGGGAGCTGTTTTTT. Translation: CSVGSRSKNTGELFF. This sequence joins TRBV29-1 and TRBJ2-2; D ambiguous. Trimming shortened V by 6 bases and J by 1 base, and 15 bases separated the two germline ends. The CDR3 totals 15 residues. Germline V gene lookup returns CDR1 SQVTM and CDR2 ANQGSEA.

The chain links TRBV9 to TRBJ2-1; 10 positions agree with TRBD1. The germline CDR1 and CDR2 sequences are SGDLS and YYNGEE. Trimming removed 3 bases from V and 6 bases from J; junction bases left unmatched: 6. CDR3 length: 15 residues. Here the CDR3 reads CASSDMGQGTNEQFF. CDR3 DNA sequence: TGTGCCAGCAGCGATATGGGACAGGGGACCAATGAGCAGTTCTTC.

This clone was counted once. The chain has TRBV20-1 and TRBJ1-1; 7 bases agree with TRBD1. The junction had 0 bases not matched to a gene; V was cut back by 4 bases and J by 4 bases. Germline assignment: CDR1 DFQATT and CDR2 SNEGSKA (reference sequence). This CDR3 region has 11 residues. The CDR3 sequence is CSATGGTEAFF. Written as DNA, the CDR3 is TGCAGTGCTACAGGGGGCACTGAAGCTTTCTTT.

J is TRBJ2-1 and V is TRBV2; TRBD2 matches at 13 bases. CDR1 and CDR2 (germline): SNHLY, FYNNEI. CDR3 length: 15 residues. V gave up 4 bases and J gave up 7 bases; unmatched junction bases: 4. CDR3 coding DNA: TGTGCCAGCAGTGTGACTAGCGGGGGGCCGAATGAGCAGTTCTTC. Translation: CASSVTSGGPNEQFF.

V is TRBV6-1 and J is TRBJ2-7; 11 nucleotides match TRBD1. The CDR3 length is 13 residues. Germline CDR1 is MNHNS and CDR2 is SASEGT. Trimming took 6 bases from V and 4 from J; bases not matched to a gene: 2. In nucleotides, the CDR3 is TGTGCCAGCAGGGGGACAGGGGGATACGAGCAGTACTTC. Translated: CASRGTGGYEQYF.

CDR3 loop: CASSVDGANTGELFF. The CDR3 nucleotides are TGTGCCAGCAGCGTAGATGGGGCCAACACCGGGGAGCTGTTTTTT. The chain joins TRBV9 to TRBJ2-2, with D perhaps TRBD1 (5 bases). Germline V gene data show CDR1 as SGDLS and CDR2 as YYNGEE. The CDR3 loop spans 15 amino acids. V lost 0 bases, J lost 2 bases, and 8 bases lay in between.

The chain joins TRBV27 to TRBJ2-5; a weak D match, TRBD2 (6 bases). Germline CDR1 and CDR2: MNHEY and SMNVEV (reference sequence). V was cut by 1 base and J by 5 bases, with 11 bases left in between. This CDR3 contains 14 residues. CDR3 loop: CASSLFTSYETQYF. DNA of the CDR3: TGTGCCAGCAGTTTATTTACTAGCTACGAGACCCAGTACTTC.

The chain is built from TRBV7-2 and TRBJ1-2, with TRBD1 as a possible D gene (5 bases). Between the trimmed V and J ends, which lost 5 bases and 5 bases, there was a span of 24 bases. CDR3 length: 17 amino acids. Germline CDR1 and CDR2: SGHTA and FQGNSA. The CDR3, as DNA: TGTGCCAGCAGCCCAAGCTTAGCGGGTGGGGGTCAGTATGGCTACACCTTC. Translating gives CASSPSLAGGGQYGYTF.

The chain carries TRBV7-9 and TRBJ1-1; D not certain. The germline gives CDR1 SEHNR, CDR2 FQNEAQ (reference sequence). Trimming left V 5 bases short and J 10 bases short, with 11 bases between. There are 11 residues in the CDR3. The CDR3 sequence: CASSEEQGAFF. The CDR3 nucleotides are TGTGCCAGCAGCGAAGAACAAGGAGCTTTCTTT.

This clone was counted a few times. This chain uses TRBV25-1 with TRBJ1-1; D unresolved. The CDR3 sequence is 13 residues long. Germline V CDR1 and CDR2: MGHDK, SYGVNS. The germline V and J ends were trimmed by 5 bases and 1 base, with 8 bases remaining between them. The CDR3: CASSRTGNTEAFF. DNA of the CDR3: TGTGCCAGCAGTAGGACGGGGAACACTGAAGCTTTCTTT.

The chain couples TRBV6-5 to TRBJ2-6; D gene uncertain. The V end was cut by 10 bases, the J end by 0 bases, with 13 bases between. The CDR3 is made up of 15 amino acids. Germline V gives CDR1 MNHEY, CDR2 SVGAGI. DNA for the CDR3: TGTGCCACCGCCGACGGACCCTCTGGGGCCAACGTCCTGACTTTC. Amino acid sequence: CATADGPSGANVLTF.

The genes are TRBV5-1 and TRBJ2-7, with TRBD1 matching 7 bases. The CDR3 spans 16 residues. CDR1 is SGHRS, CDR2 YFSETQ, per germline. Unmatched junction bases numbered 13, after V lost 2 bases and J lost 5 bases. This CDR3 is CASSFSGGTTLDEQYF. The CDR3 coding sequence is TGCGCCAGCAGCTTTTCAGGGGGAACAACTCTGGACGAGCAGTACTTC.

This sequence joins TRBV5-1 and TRBJ2-3, with 9 bases identical to TRBD2. J lost 1 base, V lost 6 bases, and 6 bases had no gene match. The germline CDR1 and CDR2 sequences are SGHRS and YFSETQ. The CDR3 extends over 15 amino acids. CDR3 sequence: CASTRIAGGTDTQYF. CDR3 DNA sequence: TGCGCCAGCACACGGATAGCGGGGGGCACAGATACGCAGTATTTT.

The chain joins TRBV10-3 to TRBJ1-4; D perhaps matches TRBD1 (6 bases). V was shortened by 4 bases and J by 0 bases, with 12 bases between the two germline ends. CDR1 is ENHRY, CDR2 SYGVKD, per germline. The length of the CDR3 is 16 residues. CDR3 sequence: CAISGTALSTNEKLFF. The CDR3 DNA reads as TGTGCCATCAGTGGGACAGCCTTGTCAACTAATGAAAAACTGTTTTTT.